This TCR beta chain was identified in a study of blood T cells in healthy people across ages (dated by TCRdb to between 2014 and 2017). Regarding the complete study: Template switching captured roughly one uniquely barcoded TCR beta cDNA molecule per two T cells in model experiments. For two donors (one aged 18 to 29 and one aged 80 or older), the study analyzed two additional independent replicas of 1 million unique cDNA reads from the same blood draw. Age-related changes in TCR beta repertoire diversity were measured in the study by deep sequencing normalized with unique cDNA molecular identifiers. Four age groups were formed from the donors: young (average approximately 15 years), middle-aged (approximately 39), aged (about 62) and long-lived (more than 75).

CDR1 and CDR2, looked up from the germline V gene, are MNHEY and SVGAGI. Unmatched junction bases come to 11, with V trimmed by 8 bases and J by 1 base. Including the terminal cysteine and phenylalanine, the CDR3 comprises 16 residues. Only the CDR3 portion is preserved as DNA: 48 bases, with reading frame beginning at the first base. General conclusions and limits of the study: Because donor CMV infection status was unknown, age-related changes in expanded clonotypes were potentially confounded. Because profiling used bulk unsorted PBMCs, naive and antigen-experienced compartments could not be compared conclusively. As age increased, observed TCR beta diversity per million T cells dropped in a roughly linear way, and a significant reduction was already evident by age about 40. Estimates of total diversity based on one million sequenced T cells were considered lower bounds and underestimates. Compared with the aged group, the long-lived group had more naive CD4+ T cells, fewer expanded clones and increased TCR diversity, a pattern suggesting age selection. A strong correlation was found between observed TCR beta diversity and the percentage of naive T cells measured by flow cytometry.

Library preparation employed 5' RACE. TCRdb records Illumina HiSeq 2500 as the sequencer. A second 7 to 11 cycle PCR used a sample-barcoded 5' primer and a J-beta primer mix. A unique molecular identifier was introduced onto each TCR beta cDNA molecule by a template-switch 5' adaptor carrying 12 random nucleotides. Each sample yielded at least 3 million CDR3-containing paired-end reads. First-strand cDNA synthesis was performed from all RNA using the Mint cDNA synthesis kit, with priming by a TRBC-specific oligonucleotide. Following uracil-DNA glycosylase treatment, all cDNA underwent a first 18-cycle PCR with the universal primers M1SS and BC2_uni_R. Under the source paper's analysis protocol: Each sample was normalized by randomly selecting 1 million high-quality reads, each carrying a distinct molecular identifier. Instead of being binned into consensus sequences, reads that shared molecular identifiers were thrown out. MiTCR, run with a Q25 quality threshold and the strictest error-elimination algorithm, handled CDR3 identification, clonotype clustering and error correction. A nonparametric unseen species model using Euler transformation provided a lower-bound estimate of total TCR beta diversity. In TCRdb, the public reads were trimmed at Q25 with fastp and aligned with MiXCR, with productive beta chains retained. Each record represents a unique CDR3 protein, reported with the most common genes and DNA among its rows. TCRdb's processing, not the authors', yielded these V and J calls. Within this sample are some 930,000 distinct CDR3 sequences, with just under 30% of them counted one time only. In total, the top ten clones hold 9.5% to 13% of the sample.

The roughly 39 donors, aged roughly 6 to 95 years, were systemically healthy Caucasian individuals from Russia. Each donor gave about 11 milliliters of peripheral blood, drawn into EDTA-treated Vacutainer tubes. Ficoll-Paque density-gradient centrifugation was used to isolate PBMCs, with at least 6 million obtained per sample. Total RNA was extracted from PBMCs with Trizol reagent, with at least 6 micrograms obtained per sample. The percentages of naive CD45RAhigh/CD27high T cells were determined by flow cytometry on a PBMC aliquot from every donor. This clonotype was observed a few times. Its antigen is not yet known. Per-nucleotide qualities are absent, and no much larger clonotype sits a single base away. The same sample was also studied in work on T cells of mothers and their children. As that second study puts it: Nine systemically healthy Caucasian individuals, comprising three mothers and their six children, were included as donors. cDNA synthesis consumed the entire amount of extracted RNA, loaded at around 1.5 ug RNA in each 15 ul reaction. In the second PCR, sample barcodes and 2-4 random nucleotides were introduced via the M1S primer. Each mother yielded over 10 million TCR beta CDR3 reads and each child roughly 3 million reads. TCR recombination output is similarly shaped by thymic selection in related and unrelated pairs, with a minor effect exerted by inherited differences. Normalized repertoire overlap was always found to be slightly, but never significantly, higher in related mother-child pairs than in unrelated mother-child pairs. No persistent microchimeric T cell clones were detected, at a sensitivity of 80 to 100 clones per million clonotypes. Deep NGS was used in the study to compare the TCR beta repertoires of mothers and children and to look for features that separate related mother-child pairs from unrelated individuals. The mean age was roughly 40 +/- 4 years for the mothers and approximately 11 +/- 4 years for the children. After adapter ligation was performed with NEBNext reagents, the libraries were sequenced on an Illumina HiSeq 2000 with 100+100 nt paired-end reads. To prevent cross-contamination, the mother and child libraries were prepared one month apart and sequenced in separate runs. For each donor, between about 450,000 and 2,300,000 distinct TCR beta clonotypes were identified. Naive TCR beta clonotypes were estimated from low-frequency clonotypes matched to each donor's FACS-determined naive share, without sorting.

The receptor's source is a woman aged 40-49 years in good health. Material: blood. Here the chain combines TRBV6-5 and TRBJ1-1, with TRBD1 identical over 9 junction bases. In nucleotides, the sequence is TGTGCCAGCTATTTGCCATTGGGACAGGGGAACACTGAAGCTTTCTTT. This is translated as CASYLPLGQGNTEAFF.